This T cell receptor beta chain was identified in a study of identical twins. Broader study findings: Out-of-frame alpha sequences common to twins were enriched for low generation probability.

Germline CDR1 reads MGHRA; CDR2 reads YSYEKL. The CDR3 totals 20 residues. V lost 1 base to trimming and J lost 0 bases; unmatched junction nucleotides: 5. A few counts support this clonotype. What it recognizes is unknown. TCRdb passed the 5' RACE reads through MiXCR, listing each CDR3 protein once. The sample lists 690,000 or so distinct CDR3 sequences, under 9% occurring once. These same records also appear under a second study, on yellow fever vaccine responses in identical twins.

The rearrangement links TRBV4-1 to TRBJ2-2; 16 bases map to TRBD2. This clonotype originated in a woman between 18 and 30 years old in good health. Sequencing was carried out using PBMCs. In DNA form, the CDR3 reads TGCGCCAGCAGCCAAGGGGGGACTAGCGGGAGGGCCGCGAACACCGGGGAGCTGTTTTTT. Encoded protein: CASSQGGTSGRAANTGELFF.